A single sample is the source of the 30 T cell receptor beta chains below, sequenced in a study of cytomegalovirus exposure and HLA in healthy donors. This PCR relied on a set of 60 Vbeta primers and 13 Jbeta primers. TCRdb's copy holds only in-frame clones and misses some; the assay was immunoSEQ multiplex PCR. The sample has 100,000 to 150,000 clones; roughly 81% are singletons. The sequenced sample was PBMCs. The source of these receptors is a woman in her thirties in good health and CMV-seronegative.

The chain combines TRBV4-2 with TRBJ1-1; tentative D call: TRBD1 (5 bases). There are 15 residues in the CDR3. Germline CDR1 LGHNA, CDR2 YNFKEQ. The V end was cut by 0 bases, the J end by 5 bases, with 13 bases between. The CDR3 spells CASSQDLSGMTEAFF. The CDR3 DNA reads as TGTGCCAGCAGCCAAGATTTATCAGGGATGACTGAAGCTTTCTTT.

This chain uses TRBV30 with TRBJ2-1; D ambiguous. The V end lost 2 bases, the J end lost 4 bases, and 3 bases lay between the germline ends. The CDR3 is 11 amino acids. Germline assignment: CDR1 GTSNPN and CDR2 SVGIG (reference sequence). CDR3 sequence: CAWSQYNEQFF. Here the CDR3 DNA reads TGTGCCTGGAGTCAATACAATGAGCAGTTCTTC.

V and J are TRBV5-1 and TRBJ2-3, with 7 bases identical to TRBD2. V was clipped by 2 bases and J by 3 bases; unmatched bases: 3. Germline CDR1 reads SGHRS; CDR2 reads YFSETQ. The CDR3 covers 14 residues. The CDR3 bases are TGCGCCAGCAGCTTTGCGGGAGCGACAGATACGCAGTATTTT. Its protein is CASSFAGATDTQYF.

This rearrangement joins TRBV30 to TRBJ2-1, with 11 bases that match TRBD2. The junction had 14 bases not matched to a gene; V was cut back by 3 bases and J by 4 bases. Germline CDR1 GTSNPN, CDR2 SVGIG (reference sequence). The CDR3 has 18 amino acids. Written as DNA, the CDR3 is TGTGCCTGGAGGCACTCACCGGGACTAGCGGACTTTTACAATGAGCAGTTCTTC. This codes for CAWRHSPGLADFYNEQFF.

The sample holds one count of this clone. The chain combines TRBV28 with TRBJ2-7, with D possibly matching TRBD1 (6 bases). The V and J ends lost 4 bases and 6 bases respectively, with 10 bases between them. This CDR3 is 12 amino acids long. Germline V gene lookup returns CDR1 MDHEN and CDR2 SYDVKM. The CDR3 sequence is CASSSGASEQYF. As DNA, the CDR3 is TGTGCCAGCAGTTCAGGGGCGTCCGAGCAGTACTTC. Combining the CDR3 with reference TRBV28 and TRBJ2-7 gives the whole variable domain DVKVTQSSRYLVKRTGEKVFLECVQDMDHENMFWYRQDPGLGLRLIYFSYDVKMKEKGDIPEGYSVSREKKERFSLILESASTNQTSMYLCASSSGASEQYFGPGTRLTVT.

This clone was observed once. The chain recombines TRBV7-9 with TRBJ1-1; weak D call: TRBD1 (6 bases). The germline V gene encodes CDR1 SEHNR and CDR2 FQNEAQ (reference sequence). This CDR3 is 15 amino acids long. The V and J ends lost 1 base and 3 bases respectively, with 12 bases between them. CDR3 sequence (DNA): TGTGCCAGCAGCTTAGTACAGGGTAGGGACACTGAAGCTTTCTTT. It specifies CASSLVQGRDTEAFF.

The J gene is TRBJ2-3, the V gene TRBV5-1, with 10 bases fitting TRBD2. CDR3 length: 15 amino acids. V lost 5 bases to trimming and J lost 4 bases; unmatched junction nucleotides: 7. In germline, CDR1 is SGHRS, CDR2 YFSETQ. In DNA form, the CDR3 reads TGCGCCAGCAGGGGTCAGACTAGCGGGTCAGATACGCAGTATTTT. Translated: CASRGQTSGSDTQYF. Full variable domain (remainder filled in from reference TRBV5-1 and TRBJ2-3): KAGVTQTPRYLIKTRGQQVTLSCSPISGHRSVSWYQQTPGQGLQFLFEYFSETQRNKGNFPGRFSGRQFSNSRSEMNVSTLELGDSALYLCASRGQTSGSDTQYFGPGTRLTVL.

This rearrangement joins TRBV12-5 to TRBJ1-2, with a weak D call TRBD1 (6 bases). Per germline, CDR1 LGHNT and CDR2 FRNRAP. Trimming took off 1 base at V and 4 bases at J, with 16 bases between the two ends. The CDR3 runs to 16 residues. The CDR3 loop is CASGLALAGALYGYTF. CDR3 in DNA: TGTGCTAGTGGTTTGGCACTAGCGGGGGCTCTCTATGGCTACACCTTC. The full variable domain, rest sourced from reference TRBV12-5 and TRBJ1-2, is DARVTQTPRHKVTEMGQEVTMRCQPILGHNTVFWYRQTMMQGLELLAYFRNRAPLDDSGMPKDRFSAEMPDATLATLKIQPSEPRDSAVYFCASGLALAGALYGYTFGSGTRLTVV.

This clone was seen a single time. The CDR3 DNA reads as TGCGCCAGCAGCGTGGACGGACAGGGGAAACATTACTTC. Encoded protein: CASSVDGQGKHYF. The V and J genes are TRBV5-1 and TRBJ2-7; 9 nucleotides agree with TRBD1. The germline V gene encodes CDR1 SGHRS and CDR2 YFSETQ. Germline trimming cut 4 bases from V and 13 bases from J; bases unmatched to any gene: 12. This CDR3 has 13 residues.

This clone was counted between two and nine times. The chain couples TRBV6-5 to TRBJ1-1, with D perhaps matching TRBD1 (5 bases). The CDR3 spans 15 residues. V dropped 4 bases and J dropped 0 bases, with 12 bases sitting between them. Per germline, CDR1 MNHEY and CDR2 SVGAGI. CDR3 bases: TGTGCCAGCAGTTCCGCGACAGCTCTGAACACTGAAGCTTTCTTT. This gives the protein CASSSATALNTEAFF.

The chain uses TRBV10-3 and TRBJ1-3; 7 bases fit TRBD1. The length of the CDR3 is 12 residues. V lost 7 bases to trimming and J lost 4 bases; unmatched junction nucleotides: 1. Germline V gene sequence: CDR1 ENHRY, CDR2 SYGVKD. CDR3 loop: CAIKGAGNTIYF. The CDR3 DNA is TGTGCCATCAAGGGGGCCGGAAACACCATATATTTT.

This sequence joins TRBV18 and TRBJ1-4; D call uncertain. Germline values: CDR1 KGHSH, CDR2 LQKENI. Trimming removed 6 bases at V and 0 bases at J, with 14 bases between. This CDR3 has 16 amino acids. The CDR3 sequence is CASSLFDSATNEKLFF. CDR3 in DNA: TGTGCCAGCTCGCTCTTTGACTCTGCAACTAATGAAAAACTGTTTTTT.

The chain carries TRBV15 and TRBJ1-5; a possible D gene is TRBD1 (6 bases). V gave up 1 base and J gave up 2 bases, with 9 bases separating them. The CDR3 totals 15 residues. Per the germline V gene, CDR1 is LNHNV and CDR2 is YYDKDF (reference sequence). The CDR3 here is CATSRVRGRNQPQHF. The CDR3 bases are TGTGCCACCAGCAGAGTCAGGGGACGCAATCAGCCCCAGCATTTT.

J is TRBJ2-3 and V is TRBV19; 7 bases align to TRBD2. V was clipped by 5 bases and J by 0 bases; unmatched bases: 8. Germline CDR1 is LNHDA and CDR2 is SQIVND (reference sequence). CDR3 length equals 16 residues. The CDR3 DNA is TGTGCCAGTAGTCCTCGGGGAGGGTCTAGCACAGATACGCAGTATTTT. Residues: CASSPRGGSSTDTQYF.

The chain joins TRBV11-3 to TRBJ2-1, with TRBD2 matching over 8 bases. Germline assignment: CDR1 SGHNT and CDR2 YENEEA. Trimming removed 1 base from V and 6 bases from J; junction bases left unmatched: 11. This CDR3 is built from 17 residues. The CDR3 here is CASSLVLSGSFVNEQFF. In DNA form, the CDR3 reads TGTGCCAGCAGCTTAGTACTGAGCGGGAGCTTTGTCAATGAGCAGTTCTTC.

The rearrangement joins TRBV4-1 to TRBJ1-1, with D perhaps TRBD1 (6 bases). CDR3 size: 21 residues. V gave up 2 bases and J gave up 2 bases, with 30 bases separating them. The V gene's germline CDR1 is MGHRA and CDR2 YSYEKL. In nucleotides, the CDR3 is TGCGCCAGCAGCCAATCCCCGGGAGGGGGTAGGGAGATTAGGGGAAACACTGAAGCTTTCTTT. It is translated as CASSQSPGGGREIRGNTEAFF.

Comments on this clone: One junction end does not reproduce the germline sequence, and a read error may be involved. The gene calls are TRBV7-9 and TRBJ1-1; D uncertain. The length of the CDR3 is 16 residues. In germline, CDR1 is SEHNR, CDR2 FQNEAQ (reference sequence). CDR3 nucleotides: TGTTCCAGCAGCTTCCGGGTCCAAGGTAGGATGTCTGAAGCTTTCTTT. Protein product: CSSSFRVQGRMSEAFF.

This clone was detected many times. The chain has TRBV4-2 and TRBJ2-4; D is undetermined. Germline V gives CDR1 LGHNA, CDR2 YNFKEQ. With 0 bases removed from V and 7 bases from J, the gap between germline ends came to 19 bases. The CDR3 runs 17 residues. The CDR3 reads CASSQDDPSIAPNIQYF. CDR3 sequence (DNA): TGTGCCAGCAGCCAAGATGATCCTAGTATCGCCCCCAACATTCAGTACTTC.

This clone came up a few times. This sequence joins TRBV5-1 and TRBJ2-2; 7 bases match TRBD2. The CDR3 consists of 15 residues. Germline CDR1 reads SGHRS; CDR2 reads YFSETQ. V lost 1 base to trimming and J lost 2 bases; unmatched junction nucleotides: 2. CDR3 in DNA: TGCGCCAGCAGCTTGCCGACTAGCAACACCGGGGAGCTGTTTTTT. As protein: CASSLPTSNTGELFF. The variable domain in full, completed from reference TRBV5-1 and TRBJ2-2, reads KAGVTQTPRYLIKTRGQQVTLSCSPISGHRSVSWYQQTPGQGLQFLFEYFSETQRNKGNFPGRFSGRQFSNSRSEMNVSTLELGDSALYLCASSLPTSNTGELFFGEGSRLTVL.

The chain couples TRBV11-2 to TRBJ1-1, with 9 nucleotides matching TRBD1. The CDR3 loop spans 16 amino acids. Per the germline V gene, CDR1 is SGHAT and CDR2 is FQNNGV. With 5 bases clipped from V and 0 bases from J, the junction kept 7 bases outside the gene matches. For the CDR3, the DNA is TGTGCCAGCAGCCGAAACAGGGGGCCGATGAACACTGAAGCTTTCTTT. It codes for CASSRNRGPMNTEAFF. Supplemented by reference TRBV11-2 and TRBJ1-1, the full variable domain reads EAGVAQSPRYKIIEKRQSVAFWCNPISGHATLYWYQQILGQGPKLLIQFQNNGVVDDSQLPKDRFSAERLKGVDSTLKIQPAKLEDSAVYLCASSRNRGPMNTEAFFGQGTRLTVV.

V gene TRBV13 combines with J gene TRBJ2-7; D call uncertain. V lost 0 bases to trimming and J lost 0 bases, with 12 bases between them. The CDR3 covers 16 residues. Germline CDR1 is PRHDT and CDR2 is FYEKMQ (reference sequence). The CDR3 DNA sequence: TGTGCCAGCAGCTTAGGGCTCCCTGGCAGCTCCTACGAGCAGTACTTC. It encodes CASSLGLPGSSYEQYF.

The chain employs TRBV27 and TRBJ1-2, with 7 bases lining up with TRBD1. The CDR3 totals 13 residues. Germline assignment: CDR1 MNHEY and CDR2 SMNVEV (reference sequence). The ends lost 3 bases at V and 8 bases at J; junction bases unmatched: 6. CDR3 in amino acids: CASSFTGVGGYTF. In DNA, the CDR3 is TGTGCCAGCAGTTTCACAGGGGTGGGGGGCTACACCTTC.

The chain recombines TRBV13 with TRBJ1-2, with D tentatively TRBD1 (5 bases). The V and J ends lost 5 bases and 3 bases respectively, with 19 bases between them. The germline V gene encodes CDR1 PRHDT and CDR2 FYEKMQ (reference sequence). CDR3 length: 16 residues. The CDR3 DNA sequence: TGTGCCAGCAGCCAACCACAGGAAACGCACCACTATGGCTACACCTTC. It codes for CASSQPQETHHYGYTF.

The chain couples TRBV20-1 to TRBJ1-3; D remains unclear. CDR1 and CDR2 from the germline V gene are DFQATT and SNEGSKA (reference sequence). CDR3 size: 11 residues. V was cut by 6 bases and J by 3 bases, with 6 bases left in between. The CDR3 sequence: CSAPGGNTIYF. The CDR3 coding sequence is TGCAGTGCGCCGGGTGGAAACACCATATATTTT.

The V and J genes are TRBV6-1 and TRBJ1-3; D is possibly TRBD1 (5 bases). The CDR3 contains 15 residues. V dropped 1 base and J dropped 4 bases, with 11 bases sitting between them. Germline CDR1 MNHNS, CDR2 SASEGT. This CDR3 reads CASSEGPGAGNTIYF. CDR3 DNA sequence: TGTGCCAGCAGTGAAGGACCTGGGGCGGGAAACACCATATATTTT.

The chain is built from TRBV6-5 and TRBJ1-4; TRBD1 aligns across 9 bases. Germline values: CDR1 MNHEY, CDR2 SVGAGI. J was trimmed by 3 bases and V by 6 bases; bases with no gene match: 5. There are 15 residues in the CDR3. DNA of the CDR3: TGTGCCAGCAGCCTTACAGGGGGCTCTAATGAAAAACTGTTTTTT. Protein: CASSLTGGSNEKLFF.

Remarks on this clone: The sample holds other DNA sequences that translate to the same CDR3. This rearrangement joins TRBV25-1 to TRBJ2-2; a possible D gene is TRBD2 (8 bases). The germline V and J ends were trimmed by 3 bases and 3 bases, with 17 bases remaining between them. The V gene's germline CDR1 is MGHDK and CDR2 SYGVNS. The CDR3 covers 17 residues. This CDR3 is CASSESGGTAYTGELFF. In nucleotides, the CDR3 is TGTGCCAGCAGTGAGTCGGGAGGGACAGCCTACACCGGGGAGCTGTTTTTT.

This clone was counted only a few times. This rearrangement joins TRBV25-1 to TRBJ2-3; TRBD1 matches at 7 bases. Germline V gene lookup returns CDR1 MGHDK and CDR2 SYGVNS. Trimming cost V 5 bases and J 13 bases; bases outside gene matches: 12. The CDR3 is 13 residues long. The CDR3 coding sequence is TGTGCCAGCAGTAGTGTCGGGACAGCCAGGGAGTATTTT. Translation: CASSSVGTAREYF.

The V call is TRBV27, the J call TRBJ1-1; D gene uncertain. V shed 6 bases and J shed 4 bases, with 18 bases lying between them. CDR3 length: 15 amino acids. The germline gives CDR1 MNHEY, CDR2 SMNVEV (reference sequence). As DNA, the CDR3 is TGTGCCAGCAGCCCACGCGGAGCTCGGAGCACTGAAGCTTTCTTT. Translated: CASSPRGARSTEAFF.

This clone was observed a handful of times. The chain has TRBV4-1 and TRBJ2-1; 9 bases are shared with TRBD2. With V trimmed by 0 bases and J by 4 bases, 10 bases remained unmatched. This CDR3 spans 18 amino acids. The V gene's germline CDR1 is MGHRA and CDR2 YSYEKL. In DNA form, the CDR3 reads TGCGCCAGCAGCCAAGAAAAGCGGGGGGTTATTAGGTACAATGAGCAGTTCTTC. Amino acid sequence: CASSQEKRGVIRYNEQFF.